These 9 T cell receptor beta chains were sequenced from one sample in a study of technical replicates of blood from several donors. The protocol was immunoSEQ multiplex PCR, while the TCRdb copy is restricted to in-frame clones and leaves out a portion. The sample lists about 95,000 clones; 90% to 95% were seen once. The sequenced sample consisted of T cells isolated from PBMCs. These receptors all come from a human donor in good health.

The chain carries TRBV9 and TRBJ1-2, with TRBD1 as a possible D gene (5 bases). The length of the CDR3 is 13 residues. Trimming cost V 1 base and J 1 base, with 5 bases left between them. Germline CDR1 SGDLS, CDR2 YYNGEE. Here the CDR3 DNA reads TGTGCCAGCAGCGTAAGGGGTAACTATGGCTACACCTTC. Encoded protein: CASSVRGNYGYTF.

The rearrangement uses TRBV11-2 and TRBJ2-3, with D possibly being TRBD2 (5 bases). Per the germline V gene, CDR1 is SGHAT and CDR2 is FQNNGV. Trimming removed 1 base at V and 6 bases at J, with 14 bases between. CDR3 length: 15 residues. CDR3 loop: CASSLGGLATDTQYF. CDR3 sequence (DNA): TGTGCCAGCAGCTTAGGTGGGCTAGCAACCGATACGCAGTATTTT.

The chain uses TRBV2 and TRBJ2-7; a weak D match, TRBD1 (6 bases). CDR1 SNHLY and CDR2 FYNNEI come from the germline V gene. CDR3 length: 14 residues. Trimming removed 8 bases at V and 4 bases at J, with 18 bases between. In DNA, the CDR3 is TGTGCCAGCGGACAGAAGGCCTTAGGGTACGAGCAGTACTTC. Translated, it gives CASGQKALGYEQYF.

CDR3 coding DNA: TGTGCCAGTAGTATCGAAAGGGGCAGGGGTAATGAAAAACTGTTTTTT. Encoded protein: CASSIERGRGNEKLFF. The chain combines TRBV19 with TRBJ1-4; a weak D match, TRBD1 (6 bases). This CDR3 is 16 amino acids long. Germline-derived CDR1 and CDR2 are LNHDA and SQIVND (reference sequence). Trimming took off 3 bases at V and 4 bases at J, with 15 bases between the two ends. Drawing the rest from reference TRBV19 and TRBJ1-4, the complete variable domain is DGGITQSPKYLFRKEGQNVTLSCEQNLNHDAMYWYRQDPGQGLRLIYYSQIVNDFQKGDIAEGYSVSREKKESFPLTVTSAQKNPTAFYLCASSIERGRGNEKLFFGSGTQLSVL.

V usage is TRBV15 and J usage is TRBJ2-3; the D gene is possibly TRBD2 (5 bases). Germline lookup yields CDR1 LNHNV and CDR2 YYDKDF (reference sequence). There are 17 residues in the CDR3. Trimming removed 1 base from V and 2 bases from J, with 16 bases in between. This CDR3 is CATSRGASRTYTDTQYF. CDR3 coding DNA: TGTGCCACCAGCAGAGGGGCTAGCAGGACTTACACAGATACGCAGTATTTT. The entire variable domain, with the rest obtained from reference TRBV15 and TRBJ2-3, is as follows: DAMVIQNPRYQVTQFGKPVTLSCSQTLNHNVMYWYQQKSSQAPKLLFHYYDKDFNNEADTPDNFQSRRPNTSFCFLDIRSPGLGDTAMYLCATSRGASRTYTDTQYFGPGTRLTVL.

The chain combines TRBV5-1 with TRBJ1-1; TRBD1 matches at 7 bases. This CDR3 has 14 residues. Unmatched junction bases numbered 6, after V lost 4 bases and J lost 3 bases. Germline CDR1 and CDR2: SGHRS and YFSETQ. Written as DNA, the CDR3 is TGCGCCAGCAGCAAAACAGGGGATCACACTGAAGCTTTCTTT. This gives the protein CASSKTGDHTEAFF. The whole variable domain, filled in from reference TRBV5-1 and TRBJ1-1, reads KAGVTQTPRYLIKTRGQQVTLSCSPISGHRSVSWYQQTPGQGLQFLFEYFSETQRNKGNFPGRFSGRQFSNSRSEMNVSTLELGDSALYLCASSKTGDHTEAFFGQGTRLTVV.

The CDR3 DNA sequence: TGTGCCAGCAGTTACCGACAGAACTATGGCTACACCTTC. Residues: CASSYRQNYGYTF. The chain employs TRBV6-5 and TRBJ1-2; a weak D match, TRBD1 (5 bases). Trimming cost V 2 bases and J 2 bases, with 6 bases left between them. CDR1 and CDR2 from the germline V gene are MNHEY and SVGAGI. The CDR3 spans 13 residues.

This chain connects TRBV6-5 to TRBJ2-2, with D unclear. The CDR3 is made up of 15 amino acids. V was trimmed by 5 bases and J by 5 bases, leaving 15 bases between them. CDR1 and CDR2 (germline): MNHEY, SVGAGI. DNA for the CDR3: TGTGCCAGCAGTCAAACATCAAGAGGAACCGGGGAGCTGTTTTTT. Its translation is CASSQTSRGTGELFF.

The chain carries TRBV29-1 and TRBJ2-5, with D possibly being TRBD2 (5 bases). The V end lost 4 bases, the J end lost 2 bases, and 11 bases lay between the germline ends. CDR3 length: 13 residues. Germline V lookup: CDR1 SQVTM, CDR2 ANQGSEA. In DNA, the CDR3 is TGCAGCGTTGCGGGATTACCTCAAGAGACCCAGTACTTC. This encodes CSVAGLPQETQYF.